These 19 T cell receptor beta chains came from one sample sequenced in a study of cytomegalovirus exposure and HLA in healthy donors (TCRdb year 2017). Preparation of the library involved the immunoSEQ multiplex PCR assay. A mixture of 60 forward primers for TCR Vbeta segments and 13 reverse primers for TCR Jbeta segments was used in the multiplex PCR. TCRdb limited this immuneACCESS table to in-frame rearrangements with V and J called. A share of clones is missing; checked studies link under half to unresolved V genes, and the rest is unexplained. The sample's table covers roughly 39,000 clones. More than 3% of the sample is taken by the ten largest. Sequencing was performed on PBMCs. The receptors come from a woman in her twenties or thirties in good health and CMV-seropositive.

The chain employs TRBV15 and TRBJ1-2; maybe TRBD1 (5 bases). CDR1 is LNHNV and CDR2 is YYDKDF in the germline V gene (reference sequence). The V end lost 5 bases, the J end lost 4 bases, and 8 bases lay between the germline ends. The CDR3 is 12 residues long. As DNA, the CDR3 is TGTGCCACCAGCCGGGACTCCTATGGCTACACCTTC. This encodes CATSRDSYGYTF.

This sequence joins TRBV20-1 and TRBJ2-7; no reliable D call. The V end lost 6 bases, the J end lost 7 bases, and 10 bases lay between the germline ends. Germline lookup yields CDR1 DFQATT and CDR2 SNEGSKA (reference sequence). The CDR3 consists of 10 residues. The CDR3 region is CSAGLLEQYF. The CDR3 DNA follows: TGCAGTGCCGGTCTGTTGGAGCAGTACTTC.

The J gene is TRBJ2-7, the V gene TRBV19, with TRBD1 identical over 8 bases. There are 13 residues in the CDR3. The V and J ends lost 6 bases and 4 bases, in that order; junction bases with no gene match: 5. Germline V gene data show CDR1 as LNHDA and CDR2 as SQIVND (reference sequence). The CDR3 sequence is CASRSGGKYEQYF. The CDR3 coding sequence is TGTGCCAGTAGATCAGGGGGCAAATACGAGCAGTACTTC.

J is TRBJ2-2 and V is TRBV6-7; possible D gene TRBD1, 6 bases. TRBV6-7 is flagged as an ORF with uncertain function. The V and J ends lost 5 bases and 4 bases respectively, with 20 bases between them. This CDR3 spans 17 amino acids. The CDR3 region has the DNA TGTGCCAGCAGTGCGCCGGAATACAGGGCAAGCACCGGGGAGCTGTTTTTT. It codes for CASSAPEYRASTGELFF.

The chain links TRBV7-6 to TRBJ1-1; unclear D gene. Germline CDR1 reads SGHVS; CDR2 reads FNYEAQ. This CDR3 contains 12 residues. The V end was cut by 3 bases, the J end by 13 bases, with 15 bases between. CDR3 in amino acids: CASSLDGIAVFF. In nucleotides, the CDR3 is TGTGCCAGCAGCTTGGATGGGATAGCGGTTTTCTTT.

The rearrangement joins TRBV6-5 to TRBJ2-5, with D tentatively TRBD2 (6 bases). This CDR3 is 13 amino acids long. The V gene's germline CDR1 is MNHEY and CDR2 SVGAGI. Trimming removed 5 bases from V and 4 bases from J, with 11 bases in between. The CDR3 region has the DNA TGTGCCAGCAGTGGACTGGGGGGAGAGACCCAGTACTTC. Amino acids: CASSGLGGETQYF.

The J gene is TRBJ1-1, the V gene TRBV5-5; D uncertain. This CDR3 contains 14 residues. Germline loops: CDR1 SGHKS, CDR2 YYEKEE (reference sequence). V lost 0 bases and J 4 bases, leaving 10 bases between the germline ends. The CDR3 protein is CASSLVFPGTEAFF. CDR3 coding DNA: TGTGCCAGCAGCTTGGTTTTCCCAGGCACTGAAGCTTTCTTT.

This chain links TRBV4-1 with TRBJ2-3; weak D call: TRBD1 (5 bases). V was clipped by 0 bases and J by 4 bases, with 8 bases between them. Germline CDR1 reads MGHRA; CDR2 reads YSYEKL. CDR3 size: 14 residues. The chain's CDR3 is CASSQDRVADTQYF. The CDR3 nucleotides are TGCGCCAGCAGCCAAGACAGGGTCGCAGATACGCAGTATTTT.

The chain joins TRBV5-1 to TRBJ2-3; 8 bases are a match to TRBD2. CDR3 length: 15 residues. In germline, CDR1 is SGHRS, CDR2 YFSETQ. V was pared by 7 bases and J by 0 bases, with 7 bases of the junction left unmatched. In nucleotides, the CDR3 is TGCGCCAGCGGGCCAGCGGGGGCTAGCACAGATACGCAGTATTTT. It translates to CASGPAGASTDTQYF.

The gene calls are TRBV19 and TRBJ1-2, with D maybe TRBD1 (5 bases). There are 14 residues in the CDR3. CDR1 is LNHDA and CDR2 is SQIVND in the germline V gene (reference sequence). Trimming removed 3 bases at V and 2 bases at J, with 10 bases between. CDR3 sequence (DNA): TGTGCCAGTAGTATCCAGACAGTCAACTATGGCTACACCTTC. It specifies CASSIQTVNYGYTF. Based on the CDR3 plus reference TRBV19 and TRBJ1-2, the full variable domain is DGGITQSPKYLFRKEGQNVTLSCEQNLNHDAMYWYRQDPGQGLRLIYYSQIVNDFQKGDIAEGYSVSREKKESFPLTVTSAQKNPTAFYLCASSIQTVNYGYTFGSGTRLTVV.

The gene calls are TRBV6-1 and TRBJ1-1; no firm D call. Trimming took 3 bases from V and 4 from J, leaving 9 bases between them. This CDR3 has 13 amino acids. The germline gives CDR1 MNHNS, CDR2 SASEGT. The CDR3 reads CASSDSPGTEAFF. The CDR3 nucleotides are TGTGCCAGCAGTGATTCCCCCGGCACTGAAGCTTTCTTT.

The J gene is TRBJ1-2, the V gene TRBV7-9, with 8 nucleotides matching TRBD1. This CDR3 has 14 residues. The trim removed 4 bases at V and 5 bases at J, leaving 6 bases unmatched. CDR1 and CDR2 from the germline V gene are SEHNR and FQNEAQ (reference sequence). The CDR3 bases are TGTGCCAGCAGCTCACAGGGGGACCGGTATGGCTACACCTTC. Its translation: CASSSQGDRYGYTF.

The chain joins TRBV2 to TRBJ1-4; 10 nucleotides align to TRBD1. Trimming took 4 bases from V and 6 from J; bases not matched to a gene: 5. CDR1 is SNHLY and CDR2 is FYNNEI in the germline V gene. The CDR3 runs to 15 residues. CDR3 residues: CASSGTGGPYEKLFF. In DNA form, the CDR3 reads TGTGCCAGCAGTGGGACAGGGGGGCCTTATGAAAAACTGTTTTTT.

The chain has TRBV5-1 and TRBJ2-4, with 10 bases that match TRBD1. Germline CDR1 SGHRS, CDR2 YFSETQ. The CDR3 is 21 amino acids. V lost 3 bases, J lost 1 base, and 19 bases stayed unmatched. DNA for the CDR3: TGCGCCAGCAGCTACCCCTTTTCCGGGACAGGGGCCGAGGGGGCCAAAAACATTCAGTACTTC. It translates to CASSYPFSGTGAEGAKNIQYF.

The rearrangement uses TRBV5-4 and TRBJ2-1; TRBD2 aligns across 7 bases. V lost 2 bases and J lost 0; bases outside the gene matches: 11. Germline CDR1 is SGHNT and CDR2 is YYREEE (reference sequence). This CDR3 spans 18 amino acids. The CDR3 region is CASSFDQGRGVSYNEQFF. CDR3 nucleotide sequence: TGTGCCAGCAGCTTTGATCAGGGCCGGGGGGTCTCCTACAATGAGCAGTTCTTC.

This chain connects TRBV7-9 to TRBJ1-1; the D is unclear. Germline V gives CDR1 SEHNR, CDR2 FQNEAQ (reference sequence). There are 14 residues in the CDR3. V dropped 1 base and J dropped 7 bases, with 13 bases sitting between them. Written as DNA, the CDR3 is TGTGCCAGCAGCTTAGTGGGTGGATGGAGTGAAGCTTTCTTT. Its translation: CASSLVGGWSEAFF. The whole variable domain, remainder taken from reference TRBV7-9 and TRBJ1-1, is DTGVSQNPRHKITKRGQNVTFRCDPISEHNRLYWYRQTLGQGPEFLTYFQNEAQLEKSRLLSDRFSAERPKGSFSTLEIQRTEQGDSAMYLCASSLVGGWSEAFFGQGTRLTVV.

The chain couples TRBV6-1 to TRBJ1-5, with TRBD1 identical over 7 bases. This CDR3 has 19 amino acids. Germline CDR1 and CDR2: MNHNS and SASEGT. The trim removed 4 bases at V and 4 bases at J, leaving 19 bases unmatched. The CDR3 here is CASSASSGTGVIGNQPQHF. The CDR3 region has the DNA TGTGCCAGCAGTGCCAGTTCAGGAACAGGGGTAATAGGGAATCAGCCCCAGCATTTT.

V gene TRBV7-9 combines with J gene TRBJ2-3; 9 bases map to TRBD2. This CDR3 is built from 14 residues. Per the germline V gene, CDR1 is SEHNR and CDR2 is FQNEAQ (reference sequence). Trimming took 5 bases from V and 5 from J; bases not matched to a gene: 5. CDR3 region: CASSPGSGGDTQYF. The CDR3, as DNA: TGTGCCAGCAGCCCCGGTAGCGGGGGAGATACGCAGTATTTT.

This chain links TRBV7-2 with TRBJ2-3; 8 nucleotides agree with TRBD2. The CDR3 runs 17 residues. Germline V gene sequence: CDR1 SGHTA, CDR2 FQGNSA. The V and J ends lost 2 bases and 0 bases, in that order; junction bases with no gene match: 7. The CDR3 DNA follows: TGTGCCAGCAGCTTAACTAGCGGTCCTTATAGCACAGATACGCAGTATTTT. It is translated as CASSLTSGPYSTDTQYF.